This T cell receptor (beta chain) emerged from a study of glioma-infiltrating T cells. The iRepertoire nested amplicon-rescue multiplex PCR amplified TCR alpha and beta CDR3s from RNA. One-step reverse transcription and amplification started from around 100-400 ng of tissue mRNA or PBMC total RNA. TCRdb re-called the multiplex PCR reads through MiXCR, storing one row per CDR3 protein. The table has about 140,000 distinct CDR3 sequences, about two fifths seen once. This clonotype was observed a few times. This TCR was sampled from a human donor with low-grade glioma or glioblastoma, undergoing nonglioma brain surgery, or in good health (not recorded which). The source material was glioma tissue, nonneoplastic brain tissue, or PBMCs (not recorded which).

CDR3 DNA sequence: TGTGCCAGCAGTTACCACACTGGGACTCAAGAGACCCAGTACTTC. This gives the protein CASSYHTGTQETQYF. The V gene is TRBV6-6, the J gene TRBJ2-5, with D possibly matching TRBD2 (6 bases). The germline V gene encodes CDR1 MNHNY and CDR2 SVGAGI (reference sequence). Trimming shortened V by 2 bases and J by 2 bases, and 12 bases separated the two germline ends. The CDR3 runs 15 residues.